The 16 T cell receptor beta chains below come from one sample, sequenced in a study of T cells after somatic rescue of genetic block. The protocol was immunoSEQ multiplex PCR, while the TCRdb copy is restricted to in-frame clones and leaves out a portion. In the table there are approximately 14,000 clones, roughly two thirds of which are singletons. Sequencing was carried out using peripheral blood mononuclear cells (PBMCs). All receptors derive from a man younger than 30.

This clone was counted between two and nine times. The CDR3, as DNA: TGTGCCAGCAGCGCCCACAGAGAAGCTTTCTTT. This codes for CASSAHREAFF. The chain joins TRBV7-9 to TRBJ1-1, with D unclear. The CDR3 covers 11 residues. Trimming shortened V by 5 bases and J by 8 bases, and 9 bases separated the two germline ends. In germline, CDR1 is SEHNR, CDR2 FQNEAQ (reference sequence).

This chain connects TRBV5-4 to TRBJ2-1; TRBD1 is a possible D gene (5 bases). V lost 4 bases and J lost 5, with 10 bases in between. Per germline, CDR1 SGHNT and CDR2 YYREEE (reference sequence). This CDR3 contains 13 residues. The CDR3 protein is CASSVKGNNEQFF. The CDR3 nucleotides are TGTGCCAGCAGCGTTAAGGGGAACAATGAGCAGTTCTTC.

The chain carries TRBV18 and TRBJ2-1; D may be TRBD1 (6 bases). The length of the CDR3 is 14 residues. Trimming took off 4 bases at V and 7 bases at J, with 14 bases between the two ends. CDR1 KGHSH and CDR2 LQKENI come from the germline V gene. The CDR3 loop reads CASSRVEGTNEQFF. The CDR3 DNA reads as TGTGCCAGCTCACGGGTGGAAGGGACAAATGAGCAGTTCTTC. The full variable domain, rest sourced from reference TRBV18 and TRBJ2-1, is NAGVMQNPRHLVRRRGQEARLRCSPMKGHSHVYWYRQLPEEGLKFMVYLQKENIIDESGMPKERFSAEFPKEGPSILRIQQVVRGDSAAYFCASSRVEGTNEQFFGPGTRLTVL.

Remarks on this clone: Germline is not matched at one junction end, which may reflect a read error. The chain joins TRBV5-8 to TRBJ1-6; D remains unclear. Per the germline V gene, CDR1 is SGHTS and CDR2 is YDEGEE. This CDR3 contains 10 residues. The CDR3 nucleotides are TGTGCCAGCAGCTTGGAGGGAAAAAGCTTT. Amino acids: CASSLEGKSF. Together with reference TRBV5-8 and TRBJ1-6, the CDR3 gives the full variable domain: EAGVTQSPTHLIKTRGQQATLRCSPISGHTSVYWYQQALGLGLQFLLWYDEGEERNRGNFPPRFSGRQFPNYSSELNVNALELEDSALYLCASSLEGKSFGNGTRLTVT.

V is TRBV7-9 and J is TRBJ2-5; no reliable D call. The germline V gene encodes CDR1 SEHNR and CDR2 FQNEAQ (reference sequence). V lost 0 bases, J lost 2 bases, and 13 bases lay in between. The CDR3 consists of 16 residues. DNA of the CDR3: TGTGCCAGCAGCTTAGCGCTAAGTTCTCGACAAGAGACCCAGTACTTC. Translated: CASSLALSSRQETQYF.

This chain joins TRBV28 and TRBJ2-3; a possible D gene is TRBD1 (6 bases). Trimming pared 5 bases from V and 3 bases from J, leaving 24 bases between. CDR1 is MDHEN, CDR2 SYDVKM, per germline. The CDR3 length is 18 residues. The CDR3 DNA reads as TGTGCCAGCAGTCTCCTCCTGTCACAGGGAAGAGCGACAGATACGCAGTATTTT. It translates to CASSLLLSQGRATDTQYF.

The chain couples TRBV9 to TRBJ2-5; 8 nucleotides align to TRBD1. After removal of 0 bases from V and 5 bases from J, the junction contained 9 bases not matched to a gene. The CDR3 length is 16 residues. Germline V gene sequence: CDR1 SGDLS, CDR2 YYNGEE. The CDR3 DNA is TGTGCCAGCAGCGTAGAGCCGCACTCAGGGGGCGAGACCCAGTACTTC. Translating gives CASSVEPHSGGETQYF.

V usage is TRBV2 and J usage is TRBJ1-2; D gene ambiguous. Germline CDR1 SNHLY, CDR2 FYNNEI. The germline V and J ends were trimmed by 1 base and 8 bases, with 17 bases remaining between them. The CDR3 consists of 15 residues. The CDR3 loop is CASSEEGRVGRGYTF. In DNA, the CDR3 is TGTGCCAGCAGTGAAGAAGGAAGGGTTGGGAGAGGCTACACCTTC. Drawing the rest from reference TRBV2 and TRBJ1-2, the complete variable domain is EPEVTQTPSHQVTQMGQEVILRCVPISNHLYFYWYRQILGQKVEFLVSFYNNEISEKSEIFDDQFSVERPDGSNFTLKIRSTKLEDSAMYFCASSEEGRVGRGYTFGSGTRLTVV.

The V and J genes are TRBV29-1 and TRBJ2-7; D remains unclear. Trimming left V 5 bases short and J 0 bases short, with 8 bases between. The CDR3 runs to 12 residues. Per the germline V gene, CDR1 is SQVTM and CDR2 is ANQGSEA. This CDR3 reads CSVKRGSYEQYF. The CDR3 DNA reads as TGCAGCGTTAAACGAGGCTCCTACGAGCAGTACTTC.

The chain links TRBV5-1 to TRBJ1-2, with TRBD1 identical over 8 bases. This CDR3 is 15 amino acids long. V was clipped by 1 base and J by 4 bases; unmatched bases: 6. Germline V gives CDR1 SGHRS, CDR2 YFSETQ. DNA of the CDR3: TGCGCCAGCAGCTTGACCAGGGGGCTTCGCTATGGCTACACCTTC. Its translation is CASSLTRGLRYGYTF.

This chain joins TRBV19 and TRBJ1-2; TRBD1 matches 11 bases. The V segment lost 4 bases and the J segment 5 bases; nucleotides outside the gene matches: 9. The CDR3 spans 16 residues. The germline V gene has CDR1 LNHDA and CDR2 SQIVND (reference sequence). As DNA, the CDR3 is TGTGCCAGTAGTACTCAACGGACAGGGGGCAAGTATGGCTACACCTTC. It yields the protein CASSTQRTGGKYGYTF.

This CDR3 reads CASSYSSTGVFYEQYF. Written as DNA, the CDR3 is TGTGCCAGCAGTTACTCGAGCACAGGGGTTTTCTACGAGCAGTACTTC. The J gene is TRBJ2-7, the V gene TRBV6-5; TRBD1 aligns across 7 bases. There are 16 residues in the CDR3. V was pared by 0 bases and J by 3 bases, with 8 bases of the junction left unmatched. The germline V gene has CDR1 MNHEY and CDR2 SVGAGI.

This clone was picked up a small number of times. V is TRBV5-4 and J is TRBJ2-7, with D possibly called TRBD1 or TRBD2 (5 bases each). Trimming took off 0 bases at V and 1 base at J, with 14 bases between the two ends. CDR1 SGHNT and CDR2 YYREEE come from the germline V gene (reference sequence). CDR3 length equals 16 residues. In DNA form, the CDR3 reads TGTGCCAGCAGCTTGGATCTACGTGGGGGATCCTACGAGCAGTACTTC. This translates into CASSLDLRGGSYEQYF.

The chain uses TRBV7-3 and TRBJ2-1; D ambiguous. The CDR3 spans 17 residues. Trimming left V 2 bases short and J 5 bases short, with 19 bases between. Germline CDR1 SGHTA, CDR2 FQGTGA. The CDR3 DNA reads TGTGCCAGCAGCTTACGCCCGGTGGTAGATCTAGACAATGAGCAGTTCTTC. Amino acids: CASSLRPVVDLDNEQFF.

This chain uses TRBV1 with TRBJ1-2. TRBV1 is a pseudogene. The length of the CDR3 is 16 residues. The CDR3 sequence: CTSRLLRVRKTYGYTF. Written as DNA, the CDR3 is TGCACCAGCAGGTTGCTCCGTGTGCGAAAGACCTATGGCTACACCTTC.

This clone was counted a single time. The genes are TRBV28 and TRBJ2-7; D is unclear. The V gene's germline CDR1 is MDHEN and CDR2 SYDVKM. Trimming took 8 bases from V and 5 from J, leaving 7 bases between them. CDR3 size: 10 residues. DNA of the CDR3: TGTGCCAGCGGTACCGACGAGCAGTACTTC. This sequence encodes CASGTDEQYF.